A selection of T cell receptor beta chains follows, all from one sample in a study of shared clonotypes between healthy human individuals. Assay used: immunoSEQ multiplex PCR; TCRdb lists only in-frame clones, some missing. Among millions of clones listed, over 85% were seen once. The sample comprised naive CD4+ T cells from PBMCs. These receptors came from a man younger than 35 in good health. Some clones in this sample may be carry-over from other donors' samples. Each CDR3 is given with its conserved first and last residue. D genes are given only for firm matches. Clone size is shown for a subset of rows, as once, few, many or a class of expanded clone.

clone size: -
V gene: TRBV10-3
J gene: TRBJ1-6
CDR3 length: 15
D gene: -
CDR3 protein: CAISEGRALNSPLHF
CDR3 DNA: TGTGCCATCAGTGAGGGCAGGGCGCTTAATTCACCCCTCCACTTT

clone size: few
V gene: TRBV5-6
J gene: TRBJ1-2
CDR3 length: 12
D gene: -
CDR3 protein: CASSLREYGYTF
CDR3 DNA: TGTGCCAGCAGCTTGCGGGAGTATGGCTACACCTTC

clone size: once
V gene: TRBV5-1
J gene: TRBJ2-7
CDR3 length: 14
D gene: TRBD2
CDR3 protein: CASRILAGEDEQYF
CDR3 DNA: TGCGCCAGCAGGATACTAGCGGGAGAGGACGAGCAGTACTTC

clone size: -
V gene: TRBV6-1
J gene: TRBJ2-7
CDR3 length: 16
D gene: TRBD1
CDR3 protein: CASSEVGQGWSYEQYF
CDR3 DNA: TGTGCCAGCAGTGAAGTGGGACAGGGCTGGTCCTACGAGCAGTACTTC

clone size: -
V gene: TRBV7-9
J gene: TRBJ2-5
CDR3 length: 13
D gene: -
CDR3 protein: CASSLRKGETQYF
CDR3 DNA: TGTGCCAGCAGCTTACGGAAGGGGGAGACCCAGTACTTC

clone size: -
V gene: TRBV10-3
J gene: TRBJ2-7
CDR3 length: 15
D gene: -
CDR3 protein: CAISEPMLVPYEQYF
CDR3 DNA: TGTGCCATCAGTGAGCCGATGCTGGTGCCCTACGAGCAGTACTTC

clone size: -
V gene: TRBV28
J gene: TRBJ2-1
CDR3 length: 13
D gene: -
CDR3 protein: CASSLPRGDEQFF
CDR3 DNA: TGTGCCAGCAGTTTACCCAGGGGCGATGAGCAGTTCTTC

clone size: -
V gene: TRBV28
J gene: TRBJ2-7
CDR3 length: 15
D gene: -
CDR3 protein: CASSFDVGGPYEQYF
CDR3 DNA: TGTGCCAGCAGTTTCGATGTTGGGGGGCCCTACGAGCAGTACTTC

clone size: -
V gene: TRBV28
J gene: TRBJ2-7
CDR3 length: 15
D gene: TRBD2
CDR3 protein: CASSLEGGPVYEQYF
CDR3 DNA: TGTGCCAGCAGTTTAGAGGGAGGGCCGGTCTACGAGCAGTACTTC

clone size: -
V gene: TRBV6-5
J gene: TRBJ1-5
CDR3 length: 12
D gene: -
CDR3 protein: CASRSGNQPQHF
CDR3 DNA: TGTGCCAGCAGGTCGGGAAATCAGCCCCAGCATTTT

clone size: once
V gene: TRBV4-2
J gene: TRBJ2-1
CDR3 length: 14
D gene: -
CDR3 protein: CASSQDLGGSEQFF
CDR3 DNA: TGTGCCAGCAGCCAAGATTTGGGGGGCAGTGAGCAGTTCTTC

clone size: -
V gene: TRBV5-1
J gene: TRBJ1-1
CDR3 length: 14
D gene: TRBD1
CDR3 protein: CASSLRTGGTEAFF
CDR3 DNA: TGCGCCAGCAGCCTCCGGACAGGGGGCACTGAAGCTTTCTTT

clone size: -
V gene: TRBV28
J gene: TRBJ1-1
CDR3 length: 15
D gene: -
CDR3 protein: CASRVGQGPSTEAFF
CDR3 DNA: TGTGCCAGCAGGGTGGGGCAGGGACCCTCGACCGAAGCTTTCTTT

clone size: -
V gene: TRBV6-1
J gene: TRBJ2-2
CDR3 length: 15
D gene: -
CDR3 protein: CASSPGRPNTGELFF
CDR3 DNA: TGTGCCAGCAGTCCGGGACGGCCGAACACCGGGGAGCTGTTTTTT

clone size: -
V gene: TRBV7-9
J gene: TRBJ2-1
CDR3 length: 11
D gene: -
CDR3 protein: CASSPRNEQFF
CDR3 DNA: TGTGCCAGCAGCCCACGTAATGAGCAGTTCTTC

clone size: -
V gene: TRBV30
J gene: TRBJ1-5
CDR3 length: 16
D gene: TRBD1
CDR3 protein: CAWSGAGGMGNQPQHF
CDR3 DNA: TGTGCCTGGAGTGGGGCAGGGGGCATGGGCAATCAGCCCCAGCATTTT

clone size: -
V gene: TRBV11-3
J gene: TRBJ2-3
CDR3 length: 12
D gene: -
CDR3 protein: CASSKGTDTQYF
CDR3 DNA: TGTGCCAGCAGCAAGGGCACAGATACGCAGTATTTT

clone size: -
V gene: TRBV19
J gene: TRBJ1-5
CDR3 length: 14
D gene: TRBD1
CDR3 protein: CASSPYRGHQPQHF
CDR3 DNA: TGTGCCAGTTCACCCTACAGGGGGCACCAGCCCCAGCATTTT

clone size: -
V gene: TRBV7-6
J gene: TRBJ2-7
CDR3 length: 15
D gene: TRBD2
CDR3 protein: CASSSGGRWAYEQYF
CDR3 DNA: TGTGCCAGCAGCTCGGGGGGACGCTGGGCCTACGAGCAGTACTTC

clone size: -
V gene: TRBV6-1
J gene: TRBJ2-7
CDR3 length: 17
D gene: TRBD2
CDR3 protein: CASSATSGRSPIYEQYF
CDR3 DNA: TGTGCCAGCAGTGCGACTAGCGGGAGGTCCCCGATCTACGAGCAGTACTTC

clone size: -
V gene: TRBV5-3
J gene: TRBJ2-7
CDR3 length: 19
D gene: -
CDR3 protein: CARSSRGLCQGLRSYEQYF
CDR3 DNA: TGTGCCAGAAGCTCACGCGGACTCTGTCAGGGCCTAAGATCCTACGAGCAGTACTTC

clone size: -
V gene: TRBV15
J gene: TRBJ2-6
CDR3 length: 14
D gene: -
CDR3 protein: CATSRRSGANVLTF
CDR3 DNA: TGTGCCACCAGCAGGCGCTCTGGGGCCAACGTCCTGACTTTC

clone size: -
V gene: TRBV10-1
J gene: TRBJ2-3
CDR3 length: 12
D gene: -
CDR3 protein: CASSEDPDTQYF
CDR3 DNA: TGCGCCAGCAGTGAGGACCCAGATACGCAGTATTTT

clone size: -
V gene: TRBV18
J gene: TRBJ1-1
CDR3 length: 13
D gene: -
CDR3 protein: CASSPTIDTEAFF
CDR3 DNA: TGTGCCAGCTCCCCAACGATTGACACTGAAGCTTTCTTT

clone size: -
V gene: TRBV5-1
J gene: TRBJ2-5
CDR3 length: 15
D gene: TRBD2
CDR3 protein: CASSLAGTSGETQYF
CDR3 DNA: TGCGCCAGCAGCTTGGCTGGGACTAGCGGGGAGACCCAGTACTTC

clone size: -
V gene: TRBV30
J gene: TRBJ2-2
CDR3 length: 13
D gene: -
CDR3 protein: CAWKQGGAGELFF
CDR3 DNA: TGTGCCTGGAAGCAGGGAGGCGCCGGGGAGCTGTTTTTT

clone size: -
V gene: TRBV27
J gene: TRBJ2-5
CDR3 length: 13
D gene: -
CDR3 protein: CASRLAHQETQYF
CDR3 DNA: TGTGCCAGCAGACTAGCCCACCAAGAGACCCAGTACTTC

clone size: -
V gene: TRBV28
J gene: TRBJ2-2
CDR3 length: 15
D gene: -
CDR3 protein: CASRGLGLATGELFF
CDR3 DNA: TGTGCCAGCAGGGGTTTGGGTTTGGCCACCGGGGAGCTGTTTTTT

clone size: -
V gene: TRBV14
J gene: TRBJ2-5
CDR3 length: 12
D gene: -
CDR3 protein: CASSFSRETQYF
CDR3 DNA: TGTGCCAGCAGCTTCAGCCGCGAGACCCAGTACTTC

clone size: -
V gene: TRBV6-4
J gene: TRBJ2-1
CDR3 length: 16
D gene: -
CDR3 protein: CASSVKRQPSYNEQFF
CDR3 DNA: TGTGCCAGCAGTGTGAAGCGGCAACCCTCCTACAATGAGCAGTTCTTC

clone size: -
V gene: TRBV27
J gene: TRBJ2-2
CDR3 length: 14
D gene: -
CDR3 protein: CASSPTRMSGELFF
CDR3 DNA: TGTGCCAGCAGTCCTACGAGGATGTCCGGGGAGCTGTTTTTT

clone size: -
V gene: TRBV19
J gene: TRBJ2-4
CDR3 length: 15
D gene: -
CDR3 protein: CATSSPYTLKNIQYF
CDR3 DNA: TGTGCCACCTCTAGTCCTTATACCCTAAAAAACATTCAGTACTTC

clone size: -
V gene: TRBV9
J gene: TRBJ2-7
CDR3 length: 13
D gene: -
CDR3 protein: CASSVAWDYEQYF
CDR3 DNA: TGTGCCAGCAGCGTAGCCTGGGACTACGAGCAGTACTTC

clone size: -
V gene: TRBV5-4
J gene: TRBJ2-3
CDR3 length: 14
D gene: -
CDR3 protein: CASRSGLPTDTQYF
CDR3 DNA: TGTGCCAGCAGATCCGGACTACCCACAGATACGCAGTATTTT

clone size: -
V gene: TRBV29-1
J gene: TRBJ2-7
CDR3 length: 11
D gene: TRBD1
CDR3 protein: CSAGQGNEQYF
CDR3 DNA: TGCAGCGCTGGACAGGGCAACGAGCAGTACTTC

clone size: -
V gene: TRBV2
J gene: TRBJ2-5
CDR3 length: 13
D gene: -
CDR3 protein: CATQWGGRETQYF
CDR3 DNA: TGTGCCACCCAGTGGGGCGGGCGGGAGACCCAGTACTTC

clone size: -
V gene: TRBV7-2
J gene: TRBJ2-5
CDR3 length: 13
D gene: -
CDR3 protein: CASSSTLLETQYF
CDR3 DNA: TGTGCCAGCAGCTCGACTCTACTCGAGACCCAGTACTTC

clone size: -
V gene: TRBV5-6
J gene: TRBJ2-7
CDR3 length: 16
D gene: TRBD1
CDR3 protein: CASSYRQGGSVYEQYF
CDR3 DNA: TGTGCCAGCAGCTATAGACAGGGTGGGTCGGTGTACGAGCAGTACTTC

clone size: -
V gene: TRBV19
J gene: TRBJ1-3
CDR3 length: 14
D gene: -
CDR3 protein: CASIWPGPPNTIYF
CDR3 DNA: TGTGCCAGTATTTGGCCGGGACCGCCGAACACCATATATTTT

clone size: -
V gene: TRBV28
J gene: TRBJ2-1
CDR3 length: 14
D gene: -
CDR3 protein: CASSPSWTVVEQFF
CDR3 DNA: TGTGCCAGCAGCCCTAGCTGGACGGTAGTTGAGCAGTTCTTC

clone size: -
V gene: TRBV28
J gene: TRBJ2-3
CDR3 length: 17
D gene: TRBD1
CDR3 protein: CASSRMLGTGESDTQYF
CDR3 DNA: TGTGCCAGCAGCCGTATGCTGGGGACAGGGGAGTCAGATACGCAGTATTTT

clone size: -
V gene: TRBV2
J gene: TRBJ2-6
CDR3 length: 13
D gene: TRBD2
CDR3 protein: CARGGVGANVLTF
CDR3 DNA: TGTGCCAGGGGAGGGGTTGGGGCCAACGTCCTGACTTTC

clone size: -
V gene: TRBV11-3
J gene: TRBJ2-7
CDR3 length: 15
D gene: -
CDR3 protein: CASSLGGAEAYEQYF
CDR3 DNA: TGTGCCAGCAGCTTAGGCGGAGCAGAGGCCTACGAGCAGTACTTC

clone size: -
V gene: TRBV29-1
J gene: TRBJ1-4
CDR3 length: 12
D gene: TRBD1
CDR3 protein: CSVQGEEEKLFF
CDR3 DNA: TGCAGCGTCCAGGGGGAGGAGGAAAAACTGTTTTTT

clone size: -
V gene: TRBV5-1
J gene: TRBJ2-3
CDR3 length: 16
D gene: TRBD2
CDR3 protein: CASSPGLAGTTDTQYF
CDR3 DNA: TGCGCCAGCAGCCCGGGACTAGCGGGGACCACAGATACGCAGTATTTT

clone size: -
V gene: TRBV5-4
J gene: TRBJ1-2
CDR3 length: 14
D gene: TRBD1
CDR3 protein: CASSLGTGKVGYTF
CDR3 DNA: TGTGCCAGCAGCTTGGGGACAGGTAAAGTCGGCTACACCTTC

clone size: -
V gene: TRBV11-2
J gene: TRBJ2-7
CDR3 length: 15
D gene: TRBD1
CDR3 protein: CASSLDPTGGYEQYF
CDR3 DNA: TGTGCCAGCAGCTTAGACCCGACAGGGGGCTACGAGCAGTACTTC

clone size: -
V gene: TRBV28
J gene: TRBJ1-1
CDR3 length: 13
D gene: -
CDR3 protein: CASSLLGSTEAFF
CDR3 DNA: TGTGCCAGCAGTTTATTAGGAAGCACTGAAGCTTTCTTT

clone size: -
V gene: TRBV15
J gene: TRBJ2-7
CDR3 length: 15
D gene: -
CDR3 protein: CATSRDLGGGHEQYF
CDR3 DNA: TGTGCCACCAGCAGAGATCTGGGAGGGGGCCACGAGCAGTACTTC

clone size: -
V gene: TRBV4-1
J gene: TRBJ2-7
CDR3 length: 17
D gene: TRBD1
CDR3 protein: CASSQDGRDRVGYEQYF
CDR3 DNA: TGCGCCAGCAGCCAAGATGGCCGGGACAGGGTGGGCTACGAGCAGTACTTC

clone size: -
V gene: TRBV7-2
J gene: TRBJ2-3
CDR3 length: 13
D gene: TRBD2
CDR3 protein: CASKAGVLDTQYF
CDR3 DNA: TGTGCCAGCAAGGCGGGAGTCCTAGATACGCAGTATTTT

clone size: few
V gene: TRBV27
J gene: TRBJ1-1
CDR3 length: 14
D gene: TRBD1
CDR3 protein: CASSFSRGSTEAFF
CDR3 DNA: TGTGCCAGCAGTTTCTCCAGGGGGTCCACTGAAGCTTTCTTT

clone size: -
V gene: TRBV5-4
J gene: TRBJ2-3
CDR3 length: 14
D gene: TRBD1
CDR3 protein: CASSLRQGSDTQYF
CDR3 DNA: TGTGCCAGCAGCTTGCGACAGGGATCAGATACGCAGTATTTT

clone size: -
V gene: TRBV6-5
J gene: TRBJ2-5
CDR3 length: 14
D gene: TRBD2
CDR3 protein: CASTRLAGGGEQYF
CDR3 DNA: TGTGCCAGCACCCGACTAGCGGGAGGGGGTGAGCAGTACTTC

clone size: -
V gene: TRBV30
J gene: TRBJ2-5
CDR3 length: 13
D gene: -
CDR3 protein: CAWSKSREETQYF
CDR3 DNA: TGTGCCTGGAGTAAGTCCAGAGAAGAGACCCAGTACTTC

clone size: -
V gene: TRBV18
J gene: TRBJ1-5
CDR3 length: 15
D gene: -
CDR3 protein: CASSPSSNSNQPQHF
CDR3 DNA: TGTGCCAGCTCACCATCCAGTAATAGCAATCAGCCCCAGCATTTT

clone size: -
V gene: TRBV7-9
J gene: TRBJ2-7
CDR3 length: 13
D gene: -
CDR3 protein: CATAGVSSYEQYF
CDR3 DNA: TGTGCCACCGCTGGCGTGAGTTCCTACGAGCAGTACTTC

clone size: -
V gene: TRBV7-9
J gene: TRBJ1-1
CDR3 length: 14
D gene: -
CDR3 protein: CASSSNDRPTEAFF
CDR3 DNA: TGTGCCAGCAGCTCTAATGACAGGCCCACTGAAGCTTTCTTT